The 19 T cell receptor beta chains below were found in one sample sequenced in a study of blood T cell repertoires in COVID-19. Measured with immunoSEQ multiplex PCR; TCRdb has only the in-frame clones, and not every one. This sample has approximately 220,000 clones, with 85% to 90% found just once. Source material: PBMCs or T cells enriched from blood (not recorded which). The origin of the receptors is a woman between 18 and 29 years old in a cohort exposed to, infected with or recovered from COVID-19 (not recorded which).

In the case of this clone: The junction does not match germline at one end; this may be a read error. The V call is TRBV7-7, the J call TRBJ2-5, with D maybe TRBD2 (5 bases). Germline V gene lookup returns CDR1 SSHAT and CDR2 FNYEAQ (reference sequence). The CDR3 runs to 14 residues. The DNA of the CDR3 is TGTGCTAGCAGCGTTACTTTGGTAGGAGGGACCCAGTACTTC. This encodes CASSVTLVGGTQYF. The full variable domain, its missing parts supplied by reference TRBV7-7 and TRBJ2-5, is GAGVSQSPRYKVTKRGQDVTLRCDPISSHATLYWYQQALGQGPEFLTYFNYEAQPDKSGLPSDRFSAERPEGSISTLTIQRTEQRDSAMYRCASSVTLVGGTQYFGPGTRLLVL.

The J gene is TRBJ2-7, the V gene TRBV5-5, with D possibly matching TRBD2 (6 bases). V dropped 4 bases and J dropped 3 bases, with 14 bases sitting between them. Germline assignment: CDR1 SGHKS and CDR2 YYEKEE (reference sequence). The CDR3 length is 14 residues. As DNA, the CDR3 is TGTGCCAGCAGCGATGAATGGAGGGGCTACGAGCAGTACTTC. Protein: CASSDEWRGYEQYF.

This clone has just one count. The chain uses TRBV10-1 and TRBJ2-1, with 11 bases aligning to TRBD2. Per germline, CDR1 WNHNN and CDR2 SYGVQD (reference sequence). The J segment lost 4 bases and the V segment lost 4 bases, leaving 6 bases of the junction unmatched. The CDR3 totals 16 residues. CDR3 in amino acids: CASSGLTSGVYNEQFF. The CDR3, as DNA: TGCGCCAGCAGTGGCCTGACTAGCGGGGTATACAATGAGCAGTTCTTC.

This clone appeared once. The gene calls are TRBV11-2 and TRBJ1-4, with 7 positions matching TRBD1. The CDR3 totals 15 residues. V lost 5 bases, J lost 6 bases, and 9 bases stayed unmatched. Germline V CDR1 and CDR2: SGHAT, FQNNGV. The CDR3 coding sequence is TGTGCCAGCAGCAACAGCGCAGGGGGGTATGAAAAACTGTTTTTT. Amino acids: CASSNSAGGYEKLFF.

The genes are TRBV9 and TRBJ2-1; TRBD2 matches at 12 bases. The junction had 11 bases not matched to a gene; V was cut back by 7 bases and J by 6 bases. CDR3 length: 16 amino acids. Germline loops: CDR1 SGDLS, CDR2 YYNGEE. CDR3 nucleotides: TGTGCCAGCTCCCCAAGAAGGACTAGCGGGACCAATGAGCAGTTCTTC. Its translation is CASSPRRTSGTNEQFF.

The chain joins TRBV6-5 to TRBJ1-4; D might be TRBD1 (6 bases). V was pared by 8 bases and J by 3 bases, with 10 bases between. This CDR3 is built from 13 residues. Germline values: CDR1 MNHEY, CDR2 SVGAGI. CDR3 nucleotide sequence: TGTGCCAGCTGCAGGGGTCCTAATGAAAAACTGTTTTTT. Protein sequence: CASCRGPNEKLFF.

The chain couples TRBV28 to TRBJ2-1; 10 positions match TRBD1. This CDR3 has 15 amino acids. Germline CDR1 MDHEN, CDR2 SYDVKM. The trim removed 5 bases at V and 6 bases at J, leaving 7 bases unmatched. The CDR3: CASSNDRGQTNEQFF. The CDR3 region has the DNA TGTGCCAGCAGTAACGACAGGGGGCAAACCAATGAGCAGTTCTTC.

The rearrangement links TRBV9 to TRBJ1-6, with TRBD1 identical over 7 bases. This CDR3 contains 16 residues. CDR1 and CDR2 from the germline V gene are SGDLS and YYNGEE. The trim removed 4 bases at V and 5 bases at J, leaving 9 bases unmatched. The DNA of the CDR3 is TGTGCCAGCAGCCTTCACCCCGGGACAGATAATTCACCCCTCCACTTT. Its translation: CASSLHPGTDNSPLHF.

CDR3 nucleotides: TGTGCCATCAGTGACCTAGCGGGGACCACAGATACGCAGTATTTT. It yields the protein CAISDLAGTTDTQYF. V is TRBV10-3 and J is TRBJ2-3; TRBD2 agrees at 9 bases. Germline CDR1 is ENHRY and CDR2 is SYGVKD. Losses at the gene ends were 3 bases for V and 2 bases for J; bases not matched to a gene: 3. The CDR3 totals 15 residues.

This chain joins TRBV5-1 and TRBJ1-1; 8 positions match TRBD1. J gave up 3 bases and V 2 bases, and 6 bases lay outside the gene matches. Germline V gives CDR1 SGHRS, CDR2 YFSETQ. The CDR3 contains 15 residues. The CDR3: CASSFGRGLDTEAFF. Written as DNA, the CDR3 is TGCGCCAGCAGCTTTGGCAGGGGGCTTGACACTGAAGCTTTCTTT.

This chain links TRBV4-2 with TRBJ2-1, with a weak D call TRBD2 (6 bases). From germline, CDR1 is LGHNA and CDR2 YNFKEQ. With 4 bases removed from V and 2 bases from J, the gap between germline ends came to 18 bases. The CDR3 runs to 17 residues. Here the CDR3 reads CASSPERRDLTYNEQFF. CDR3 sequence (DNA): TGTGCCAGCAGCCCAGAGCGGAGGGATCTCACCTACAATGAGCAGTTCTTC.

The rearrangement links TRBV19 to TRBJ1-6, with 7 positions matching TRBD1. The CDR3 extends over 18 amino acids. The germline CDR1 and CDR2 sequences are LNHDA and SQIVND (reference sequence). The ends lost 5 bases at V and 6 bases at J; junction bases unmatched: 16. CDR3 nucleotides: TGTGCCAGTAGTGCTGACCACCTGACAGGGATATTTAATTCACCCCTCCACTTT. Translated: CASSADHLTGIFNSPLHF.

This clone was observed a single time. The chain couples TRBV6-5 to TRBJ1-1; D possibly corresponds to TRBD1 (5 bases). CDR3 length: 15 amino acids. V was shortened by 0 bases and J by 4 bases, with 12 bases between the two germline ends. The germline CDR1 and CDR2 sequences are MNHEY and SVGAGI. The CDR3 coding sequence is TGTGCCAGCAGTTACTCGGGGCGGCTGTTCACTGAAGCTTTCTTT. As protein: CASSYSGRLFTEAFF.

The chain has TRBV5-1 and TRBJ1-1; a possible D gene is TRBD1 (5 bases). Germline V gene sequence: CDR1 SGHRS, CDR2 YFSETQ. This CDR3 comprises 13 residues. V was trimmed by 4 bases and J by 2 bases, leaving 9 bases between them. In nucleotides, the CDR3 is TGCGCCAGCAGCGTGACAGTAAACACTGAAGCTTTCTTT. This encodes CASSVTVNTEAFF.

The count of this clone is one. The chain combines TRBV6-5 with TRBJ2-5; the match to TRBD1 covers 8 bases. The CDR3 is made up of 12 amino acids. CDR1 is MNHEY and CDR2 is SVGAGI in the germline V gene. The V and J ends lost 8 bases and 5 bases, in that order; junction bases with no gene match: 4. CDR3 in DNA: TGTGCCAGCCCTACAGGGGGGGAGACCCAGTACTTC. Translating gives CASPTGGETQYF.

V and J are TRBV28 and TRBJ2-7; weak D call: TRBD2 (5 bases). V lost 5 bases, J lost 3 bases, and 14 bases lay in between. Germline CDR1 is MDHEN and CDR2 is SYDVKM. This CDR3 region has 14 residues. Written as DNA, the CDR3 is TGTGCCAGCAGTCCGAGGGTTAACCTCTACGAGCAGTACTTC. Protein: CASSPRVNLYEQYF.

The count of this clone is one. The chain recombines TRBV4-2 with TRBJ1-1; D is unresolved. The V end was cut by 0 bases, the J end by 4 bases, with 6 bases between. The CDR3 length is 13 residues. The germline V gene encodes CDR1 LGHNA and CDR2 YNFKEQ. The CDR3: CASSQDAGTEAFF. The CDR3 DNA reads TGTGCCAGCAGCCAAGATGCGGGCACTGAAGCTTTCTTT.

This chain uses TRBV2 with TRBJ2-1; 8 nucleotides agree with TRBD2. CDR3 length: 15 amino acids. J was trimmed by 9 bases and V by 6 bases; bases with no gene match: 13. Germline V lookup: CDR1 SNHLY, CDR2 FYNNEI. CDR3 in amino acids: CASSPTPTSEFEQFF. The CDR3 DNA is TGTGCCAGCAGCCCCACGCCGACTAGCGAGTTTGAGCAGTTCTTC.

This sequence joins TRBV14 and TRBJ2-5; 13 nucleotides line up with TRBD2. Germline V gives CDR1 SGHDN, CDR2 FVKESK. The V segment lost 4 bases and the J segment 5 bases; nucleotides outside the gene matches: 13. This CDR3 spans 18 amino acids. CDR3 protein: CASSPRLAGGHLGETQYF. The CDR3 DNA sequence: TGTGCCAGCAGCCCGCGACTAGCGGGAGGTCACTTGGGTGAGACCCAGTACTTC.